The 16 T cell receptor beta chains below were found in one sample sequenced in a study of Ad26.COV2.S vaccination and SARS-CoV-2 variants (dated by TCRdb to the early 2020s). What the time point label conveys for this sample: individuals recovered from natural SARS-CoV-2 infection. The library was prepared using the immunoSEQ multiplex PCR assay. The table comes from immuneACCESS by way of TCRdb, which keeps in-frame sequences with V and J called. Part of the clones is missing from these tables; in studies checked, under half for an unresolved V gene and the rest for unknown reasons. Within this sample are hundreds of thousands of clones, with approximately 90% of them counted one time only. About 3.8% of the sample is in the top ten clones. Material: peripheral blood, obtained after recovery from COVID-19. The origin of the receptors is a human donor who had recovered from COVID-19.

The gene calls are TRBV5-6 and TRBJ1-5, with TRBD1 matching over 7 bases. This CDR3 spans 14 amino acids. Trimming at V came to 0 bases and at J to 6 bases, leaving 3 bases not matched to a gene. In germline, CDR1 is SGHDT, CDR2 YYEEEE. CDR3 amino acids: CASSLAQGSQPQHF. The CDR3 DNA reads TGTGCCAGCAGCTTGGCACAGGGGAGTCAGCCCCAGCATTTT.

In DNA form, the CDR3 reads TGTGCCAGCAGTTACTCCATTGGGGGGGAAAAACTGTTTTTT. It yields the protein CASSYSIGGEKLFF. The J gene is TRBJ1-4, the V gene TRBV28, with D possibly matching TRBD1 (5 bases). V lost 4 bases, J lost 8 bases, and 14 bases lay in between. This CDR3 has 14 amino acids. Germline-derived CDR1 and CDR2 are MDHEN and SYDVKM.

The chain is built from TRBV4-1 and TRBJ1-2; D call uncertain. This CDR3 has 15 amino acids. Germline V gives CDR1 MGHRA, CDR2 YSYEKL. V was pared by 3 bases and J by 4 bases, with 15 bases between. Written as DNA, the CDR3 is TGCGCCAGCAGCCAGCTCATCGGGGAGGCCTATGGCTACACCTTC. Amino acids: CASSQLIGEAYGYTF.

The chain couples TRBV7-9 to TRBJ1-4; possible D gene TRBD1, 6 bases. The germline V gene encodes CDR1 SEHNR and CDR2 FQNEAQ (reference sequence). The CDR3 has 14 residues. V was pared by 5 bases and J by 7 bases, with 14 bases between. The CDR3 sequence: CASSLGRGGEKLFF. The CDR3 nucleotides read TGTGCCAGCAGCCTGGGCAGGGGTGGTGAAAAACTGTTTTTT.

The gene calls are TRBV2 and TRBJ2-5, with 11 bases matching TRBD2. CDR3 length: 17 residues. Trimming at V came to 0 bases and at J to 6 bases, leaving 9 bases not matched to a gene. Germline loops: CDR1 SNHLY, CDR2 FYNNEI. CDR3 region: CASSEAQVASGGKTQYF. The CDR3 region has the DNA TGTGCCAGCAGTGAAGCGCAGGTCGCTAGCGGGGGGAAGACCCAGTACTTC.

The chain is built from TRBV12-5 and TRBJ1-1, with D perhaps TRBD1 (5 bases). The length of the CDR3 is 15 residues. The V end lost 0 bases, the J end lost 5 bases, and 13 bases lay between the germline ends. CDR1 LGHNT and CDR2 FRNRAP come from the germline V gene. CDR3 nucleotides: TGTGCTAGTGGTTTGGTCTCCGGGGGTGTGACTGAAGCTTTCTTT. This sequence encodes CASGLVSGGVTEAFF.

The V and J genes are TRBV2 and TRBJ2-2; 11 nucleotides match TRBD2. The germline V gene encodes CDR1 SNHLY and CDR2 FYNNEI. This CDR3 has 16 residues. With 6 bases clipped from V and 2 bases from J, the junction kept 5 bases outside the gene matches. DNA of the CDR3: TGTGCCAGCAGGAGACTAGCGGGGACCAACACCGGGGAGCTGTTTTTT. Its translation: CASRRLAGTNTGELFF.

V gene TRBV7-9 combines with J gene TRBJ1-6; 7 positions match TRBD1. The CDR3 is 14 residues long. Germline CDR1 is SEHNR and CDR2 is FQNEAQ (reference sequence). J was trimmed by 6 bases and V by 3 bases; bases with no gene match: 2. The CDR3: CASSLTGSNSPLHF. The CDR3 DNA is TGTGCCAGCAGCTTGACAGGGAGTAATTCACCCCTCCACTTT.

This clone was picked up one time. The chain links TRBV6-5 to TRBJ2-7; 8 bases map to TRBD1. V trimming: 6 bases; J trimming: 5 bases; junction bases outside the gene matches: 3. CDR3 length: 12 residues. The germline V gene has CDR1 MNHEY and CDR2 SVGAGI. CDR3 in amino acids: CASSMTGDEQYF. The CDR3 DNA reads TGTGCCAGCAGCATGACAGGGGACGAGCAGTACTTC.

CDR3 sequence: CASSLWRGTTDTQYF. The CDR3 region has the DNA TGTGCCAGCAGTTTATGGCGGGGGACGACAGATACGCAGTATTTT. The rearrangement uses TRBV27 and TRBJ2-3; TRBD2 agrees at 7 bases. CDR1 MNHEY and CDR2 SMNVEV come from the germline V gene (reference sequence). The CDR3 extends over 15 amino acids. V dropped 1 base and J dropped 3; count of bases not matched to a gene: 4.

This rearrangement joins TRBV12-3 or TRBV12-4 to TRBJ1-4; D unclear. The V and J ends lost 2 bases and 4 bases respectively, with 5 bases between them. The CDR3 has 13 amino acids. The DNA of the CDR3 is TGTGCCAGCAGTTTACGGTTTAATGAAAAACTGTTTTTT. Its protein product is CASSLRFNEKLFF.

The V and J genes are TRBV6-5 and TRBJ2-1; D ambiguous. This CDR3 region has 14 residues. The V end lost 7 bases, the J end lost 2 bases, and 12 bases lay between the germline ends. CDR1 and CDR2 from the germline V gene are MNHEY and SVGAGI. CDR3 DNA sequence: TGTGCCAGCACCCCAGTAGGTGCCTACAATGAGCAGTTCTTC. Translation gives CASTPVGAYNEQFF.

This rearrangement joins TRBV19 to TRBJ1-2, with 8 bases that match TRBD1. Trimming removed 9 bases from V and 3 bases from J; junction bases left unmatched: 9. The germline gives CDR1 LNHDA, CDR2 SQIVND (reference sequence). CDR3 length equals 14 residues. This CDR3 reads CASTPGGYDYGYTF. CDR3 nucleotides: TGTGCCAGCACCCCAGGGGGCTATGACTATGGCTACACCTTC.

This chain joins TRBV5-1 and TRBJ1-3; D is possibly TRBD1 (5 bases). CDR3 length equals 15 residues. The germline CDR1 and CDR2 sequences are SGHRS and YFSETQ. V lost 4 bases and J lost 0, with 11 bases in between. As DNA, the CDR3 is TGCGCCAGCAGCGTTCAGGGTATCTCTGGAAACACCATATATTTT. Protein sequence: CASSVQGISGNTIYF.

The chain links TRBV27 to TRBJ2-1; 8 bases align to TRBD1. The CDR3 consists of 15 residues. Germline loops: CDR1 MNHEY, CDR2 SMNVEV (reference sequence). After removal of 2 bases from V and 5 bases from J, the junction contained 5 bases not matched to a gene. The CDR3 DNA is TGTGCCAGCAGTTTAACTGTGACAGGGGACAATGAGCAGTTCTTC. Its protein is CASSLTVTGDNEQFF.

This rearrangement joins TRBV9 to TRBJ1-1; 7 bases match TRBD1. The germline CDR1 and CDR2 sequences are SGDLS and YYNGEE. This CDR3 contains 13 residues. The J segment lost 5 bases and the V segment lost 3 bases, leaving 4 bases of the junction unmatched. The CDR3 DNA follows: TGTGCCAGCAGCGCGACAGGGCGGACTGAAGCTTTCTTT. Translation gives CASSATGRTEAFF.